This T cell receptor beta chain comes out of a study of CD8 T cells in ankylosing spondylitis. Notes on the study in general: Reportedly, matched ankylosing spondylitis synovial fluid was significantly enriched for disease-linked clones. Disease-linked clones displayed a CD8+ phenotype and appeared relatively rarely in peripheral blood.

The CDR3 loop spans 17 amino acids. V lost 4 bases and J lost 10; bases outside the gene matches: 18. Germline assignment: CDR1 SGHDN and CDR2 FVKESK. The sample holds many counts of this clonotype. Its antigen is as yet unknown. TCR beta libraries were made by quantitative 5'-RACE with molecular barcodes. TCRdb reanalysed the 5' RACE reads using MiXCR and keeps one entry per CDR3 protein. Among tens of thousands of distinct CDR3 sequences listed, about a tenth were seen once. V is TRBV14 and J is TRBJ2-1; 8 positions match TRBD2. Material for sequencing was blood, either unsorted or a sorted T cell fraction (not recorded which). The TCR originated in a male donor with ankylosing spondylitis or in good health (not recorded which). This CDR3 reads CASSPRLARELRTEQFF. CDR3 DNA: TGTGCCAGCAGCCCTCGACTAGCGAGGGAGCTCCGCACGGAGCAGTTCTTC. Filled out from reference TRBV14 and TRBJ2-1, the complete variable domain reads EAGVTQFPSHSVIEKGQTVTLRCDPISGHDNLYWYRRVMGKEIKFLLHFVKESKQDESGMPNNRFLAERTGGTYSTLKVQPAELEDSGVYFCASSPRLARELRTEQFFGPGTRLTVL.